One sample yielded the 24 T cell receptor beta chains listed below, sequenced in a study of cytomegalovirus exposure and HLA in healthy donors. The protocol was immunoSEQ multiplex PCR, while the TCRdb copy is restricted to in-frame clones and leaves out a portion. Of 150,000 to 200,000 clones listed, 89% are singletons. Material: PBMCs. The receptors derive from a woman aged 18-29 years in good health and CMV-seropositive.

The CDR3 reads CASSFAGVNIQYF. The CDR3 DNA reads TGTGCCAGCAGCTTCGCGGGAGTGAACATTCAGTACTTC. The chain links TRBV11-3 to TRBJ2-4; 7 bases line up with TRBD2. There are 13 residues in the CDR3. The junction had 3 bases not matched to a gene; V was cut back by 3 bases and J by 7 bases. Per the germline V gene, CDR1 is SGHNT and CDR2 is YENEEA.

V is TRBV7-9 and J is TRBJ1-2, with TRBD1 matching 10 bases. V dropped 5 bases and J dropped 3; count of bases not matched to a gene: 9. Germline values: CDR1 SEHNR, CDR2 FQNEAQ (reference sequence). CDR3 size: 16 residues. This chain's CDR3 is CASSTDRGLWYYGYTF. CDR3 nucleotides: TGTGCCAGCAGCACCGACAGGGGGCTTTGGTACTATGGCTACACCTTC.

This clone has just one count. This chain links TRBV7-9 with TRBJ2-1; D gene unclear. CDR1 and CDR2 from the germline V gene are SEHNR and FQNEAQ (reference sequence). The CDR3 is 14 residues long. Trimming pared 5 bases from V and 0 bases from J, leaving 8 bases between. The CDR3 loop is CASSVFGSYNEQFF. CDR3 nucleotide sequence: TGTGCCAGCAGCGTATTCGGCTCCTACAATGAGCAGTTCTTC.

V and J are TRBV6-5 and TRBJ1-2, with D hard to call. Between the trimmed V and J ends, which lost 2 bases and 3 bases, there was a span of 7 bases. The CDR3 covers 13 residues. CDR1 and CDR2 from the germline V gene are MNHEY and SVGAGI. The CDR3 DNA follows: TGTGCCAGCAGTTACGCAGGCGACTATGGCTACACCTTC. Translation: CASSYAGDYGYTF.

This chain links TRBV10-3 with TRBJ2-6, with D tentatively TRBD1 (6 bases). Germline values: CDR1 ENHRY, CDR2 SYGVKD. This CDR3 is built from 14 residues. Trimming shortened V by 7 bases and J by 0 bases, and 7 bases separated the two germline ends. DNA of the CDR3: TGTGCCATCAAGGGGGACTCTGGGGCCAACGTCCTGACTTTC. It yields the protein CAIKGDSGANVLTF.

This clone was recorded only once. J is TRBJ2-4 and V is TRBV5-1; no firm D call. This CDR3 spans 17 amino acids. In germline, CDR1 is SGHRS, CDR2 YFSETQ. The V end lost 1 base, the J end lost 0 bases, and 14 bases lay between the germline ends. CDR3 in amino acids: CASSLLVGGLAKNIQYF. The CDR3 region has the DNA TGCGCCAGCAGCTTGCTAGTTGGCGGCCTAGCCAAAAACATTCAGTACTTC.

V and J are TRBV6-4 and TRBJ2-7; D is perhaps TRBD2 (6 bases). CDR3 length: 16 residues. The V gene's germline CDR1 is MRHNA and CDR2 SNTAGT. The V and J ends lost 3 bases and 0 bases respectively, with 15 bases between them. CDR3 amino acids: CASSEVASDSSYEQYF. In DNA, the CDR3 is TGTGCCAGCAGTGAAGTAGCTAGCGACAGCTCCTACGAGCAGTACTTC.

The CDR3 coding sequence is TGTGCCAGTAGTACGCAACAGGGAAACAATCAGCCCCAGCATTTT. It encodes CASSTQQGNNQPQHF. The J gene is TRBJ1-5, the V gene TRBV19; D is perhaps TRBD1 (6 bases). This CDR3 has 15 amino acids. CDR1 is LNHDA, CDR2 SQIVND, per germline (reference sequence). The V and J ends lost 4 bases and 3 bases respectively, with 13 bases between them.

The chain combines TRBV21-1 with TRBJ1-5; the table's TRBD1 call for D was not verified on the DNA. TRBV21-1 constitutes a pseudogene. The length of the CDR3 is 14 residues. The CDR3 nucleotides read TGTGCCAGACCAGGGGCGATTAGCAATCAGCCCCAGCATTTT. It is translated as CARPGAISNQPQHF.

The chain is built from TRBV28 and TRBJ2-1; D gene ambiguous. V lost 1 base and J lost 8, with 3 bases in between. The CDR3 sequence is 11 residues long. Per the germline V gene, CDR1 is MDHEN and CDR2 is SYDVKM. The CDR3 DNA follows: TGTGCCAGCAGTTTATTCGATGAGCAGTTCTTC. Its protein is CASSLFDEQFF.

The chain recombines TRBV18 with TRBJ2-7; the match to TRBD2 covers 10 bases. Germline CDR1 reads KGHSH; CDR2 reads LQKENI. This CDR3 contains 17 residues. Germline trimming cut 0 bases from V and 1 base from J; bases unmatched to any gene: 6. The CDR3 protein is CASSPPSWTSGSYEQYF. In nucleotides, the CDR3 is TGTGCCAGCTCACCACCAAGCTGGACTAGCGGTTCCTACGAGCAGTACTTC.

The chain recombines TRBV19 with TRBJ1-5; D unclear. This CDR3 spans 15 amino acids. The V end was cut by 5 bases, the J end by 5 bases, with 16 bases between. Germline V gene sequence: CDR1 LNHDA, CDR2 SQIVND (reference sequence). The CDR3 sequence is CASSLTLPGDQPQHF. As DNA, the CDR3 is TGTGCCAGTAGTCTCACCCTCCCCGGGGATCAGCCCCAGCATTTT.

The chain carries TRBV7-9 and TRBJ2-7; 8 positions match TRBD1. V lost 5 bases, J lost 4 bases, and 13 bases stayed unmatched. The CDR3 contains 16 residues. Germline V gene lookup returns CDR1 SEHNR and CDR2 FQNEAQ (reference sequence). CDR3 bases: TGTGCCAGCAGCCAGACCCGGGACAGGAGCAATTACGAGCAGTACTTC. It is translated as CASSQTRDRSNYEQYF.

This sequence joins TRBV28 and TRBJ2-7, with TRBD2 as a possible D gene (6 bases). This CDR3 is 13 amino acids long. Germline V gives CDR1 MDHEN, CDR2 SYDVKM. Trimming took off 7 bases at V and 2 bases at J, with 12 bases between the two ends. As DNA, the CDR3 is TGTGCCAGCATTCCGGGGGAAGCCTACGAGCAGTACTTC. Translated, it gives CASIPGEAYEQYF.

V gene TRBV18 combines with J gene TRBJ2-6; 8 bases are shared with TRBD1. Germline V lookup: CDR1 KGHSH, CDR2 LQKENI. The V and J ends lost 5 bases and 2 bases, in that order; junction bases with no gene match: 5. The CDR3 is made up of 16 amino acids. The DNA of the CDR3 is TGTGCCAGCTCATCTTCAGGGGGCCCTGGGGCCAACGTCCTGACTTTC. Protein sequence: CASSSSGGPGANVLTF.

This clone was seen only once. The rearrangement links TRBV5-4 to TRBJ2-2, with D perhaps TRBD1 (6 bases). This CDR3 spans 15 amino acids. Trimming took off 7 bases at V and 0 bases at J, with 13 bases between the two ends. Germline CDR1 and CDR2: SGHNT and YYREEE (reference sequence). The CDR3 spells CASLRGGANTGELFF. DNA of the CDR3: TGTGCCAGCCTTAGAGGGGGAGCGAACACCGGGGAGCTGTTTTTT.

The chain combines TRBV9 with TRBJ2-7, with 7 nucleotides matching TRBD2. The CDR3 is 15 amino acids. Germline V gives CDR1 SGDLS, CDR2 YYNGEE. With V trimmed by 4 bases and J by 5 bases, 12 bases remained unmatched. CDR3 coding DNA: TGTGCCAGCAGCCCGGTTATAGGCGGGAGCCACGAGCAGTACTTC. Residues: CASSPVIGGSHEQYF.

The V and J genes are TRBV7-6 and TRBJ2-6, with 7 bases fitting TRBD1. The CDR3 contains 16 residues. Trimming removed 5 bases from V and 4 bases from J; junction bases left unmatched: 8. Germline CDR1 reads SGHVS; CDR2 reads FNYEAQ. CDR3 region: CASSISQGFGANVLTF. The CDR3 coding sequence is TGTGCCAGCAGCATATCACAGGGGTTCGGGGCCAACGTCCTGACTTTC.

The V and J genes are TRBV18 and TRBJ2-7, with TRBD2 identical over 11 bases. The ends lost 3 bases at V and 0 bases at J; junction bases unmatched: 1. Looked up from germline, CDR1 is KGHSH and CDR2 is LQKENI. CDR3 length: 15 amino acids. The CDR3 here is CASSPGTSGSYEQYF. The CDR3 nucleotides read TGTGCCAGCTCACCTGGGACTAGCGGCTCCTACGAGCAGTACTTC.

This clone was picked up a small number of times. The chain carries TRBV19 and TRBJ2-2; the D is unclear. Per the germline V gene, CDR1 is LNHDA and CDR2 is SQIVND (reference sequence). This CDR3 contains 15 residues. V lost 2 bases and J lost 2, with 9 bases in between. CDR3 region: CASSIRSSNTGELFF. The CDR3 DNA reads TGTGCCAGTAGTATACGGAGTTCTAACACCGGGGAGCTGTTTTTT.

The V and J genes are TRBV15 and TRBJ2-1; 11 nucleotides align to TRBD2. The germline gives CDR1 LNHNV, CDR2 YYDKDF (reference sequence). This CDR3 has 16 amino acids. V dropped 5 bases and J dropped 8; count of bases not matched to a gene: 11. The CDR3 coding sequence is TGTGCCACCAGCCGAGCTTGGCTAGCGGGGGGATATGAGCAGTTCTTC. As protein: CATSRAWLAGGYEQFF.

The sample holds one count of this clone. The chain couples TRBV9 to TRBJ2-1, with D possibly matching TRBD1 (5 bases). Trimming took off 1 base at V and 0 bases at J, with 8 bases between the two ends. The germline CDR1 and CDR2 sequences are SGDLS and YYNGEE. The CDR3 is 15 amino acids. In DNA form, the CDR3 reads TGTGCCAGCAGCGTATTAGACAGCTCCTACAATGAGCAGTTCTTC. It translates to CASSVLDSSYNEQFF.

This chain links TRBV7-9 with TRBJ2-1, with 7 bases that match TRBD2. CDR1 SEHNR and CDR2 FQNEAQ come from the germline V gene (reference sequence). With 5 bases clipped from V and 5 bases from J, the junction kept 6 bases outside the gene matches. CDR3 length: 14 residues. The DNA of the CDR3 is TGTGCCAGCAGCCCCGGGGCGGGAGACAATGAGCAGTTCTTC. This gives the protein CASSPGAGDNEQFF.

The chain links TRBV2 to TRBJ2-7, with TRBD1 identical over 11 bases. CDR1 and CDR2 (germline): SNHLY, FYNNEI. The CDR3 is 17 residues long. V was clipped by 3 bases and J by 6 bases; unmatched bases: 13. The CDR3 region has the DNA TGTGCCAGCAGTGATGTTCGGGACAGGGGGTCGTTGATCGAGCAGTACTTC. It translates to CASSDVRDRGSLIEQYF.